This T cell receptor (beta chain) stems from a study of cytomegalovirus exposure and HLA in healthy donors. Points from the study as a whole: According to the study, about 180 TCR beta chains were cytomegalovirus-associated. Across HLA loci, a later analysis found differing TCR association rates, with DRB1 most and HLA-C fewest.

Regarding this clone: Its cognate antigen is unknown.

The V gene's germline CDR1 is SGHRS and CDR2 YFSETQ. Trimming pared 4 bases from V and 4 bases from J, leaving 13 bases between. This CDR3 contains 14 residues. 13 Jbeta primers and 60 Vbeta primers were used for the PCR. Per the study methods: Later, tens of millions of unique TCR beta chains were counted in an analysis, and some 11 million of them were shared. Assay: immunoSEQ multiplex PCR; the TCRdb copy retains only in-frame clones and omits some. The D gene and trimming were derived from the DNA, and the V and J assignments and clone size from that table. The table has approximately 160,000 clones, around 68% seen once; the top ten hold approximately 1.5%.

This clonotype was obtained from a man aged 45-60 years in good health and CMV-seronegative. The sequencing input was PBMCs. This rearrangement joins TRBV5-1 to TRBJ2-3; tentative D call: TRBD1 (5 bases). CDR3 nucleotides: TGCGCCAGCAGCACAAGAATAGGGGCAGATACGCAGTATTTT. This sequence encodes CASSTRIGADTQYF.